Shown below are 22 T cell receptor beta chains from a single sample sequenced in a study of breast tumors, draining lymph nodes, adjacent tissues. Axillary draining lymph nodes of breast cancer patients supplied the node samples. TCRdb processed the multiplex PCR reads anew with MiXCR; each CDR3 protein has one entry. The sample lists 250,000 or so distinct CDR3 sequences, around 30% seen once, with over 0.95% in the top ten. Specimen: axillary lymph node tissue. All receptors derive from a female donor with breast cancer. Some clones in this sample may be carry-over from other donors' samples.

This clonotype was counted ten times or more. V gene TRBV20-1 combines with J gene TRBJ2-2; 7 positions match TRBD2. The CDR3 runs 14 residues. From germline, CDR1 is DFQATT and CDR2 SNEGSKA (reference sequence). With 1 base clipped from V and 1 base from J, the junction kept 0 bases outside the gene matches. The CDR3 protein is CSARASGNTGELFF. The CDR3 nucleotides are TGCAGTGCTAGAGCTAGCGGGAACACCGGGGAGCTGTTTTTT.

In this sample, this clonotype turned up a few times. Just one base apart from a much larger clone, this may be a read error. The CDR3 ends on some other residue instead of the conserved phenylalanine or tryptophan, so this is likely a read error. The CDR3 loop reads CASSLVEETQYL. CDR3 bases: TGTGCCAGCAGCTTAGTTGAAGAGACCCAGTACCTC. This chain connects TRBV11-1 to TRBJ2-5; no clear D. The V end was cut by 1 base, the J end by 3 bases, with 3 bases between. The CDR3 runs 12 residues. The germline CDR1 and CDR2 sequences are SGHAT and FQDESV (reference sequence).

Points on this clonotype: The junction departs from the called germline gene at one end, perhaps through a read error. This chain connects TRBV20-1 to TRBJ2-7; 10 bases agree with TRBD2. The length of the CDR3 is 14 residues. Looked up from germline, CDR1 is DFQATT and CDR2 is SNEGSKA (reference sequence). CDR3 bases: TGCAGTGCTAGCCAAAGCGGGAGGGCCTACGAGCAGTGCTTC. Protein: CSASQSGRAYEQCF.

This clonotype was found once. This may stem from a read error, because a much larger clone lies one nucleotide away. The chain couples TRBV9 to TRBJ2-1; a weak D match, TRBD2 (6 bases). The length of the CDR3 is 16 residues. Germline V lookup: CDR1 SGDLS, CDR2 YYNGEE. CDR3: CASSVLQAGAYNERFF. DNA of the CDR3: TGTGCCAGCAGCGTACTTCAAGCGGGCGCCTACAATGAGCGGTTCTTC.

At least ten counts were recorded for this clonotype. CDR3 sequence: CASSQVQGPQYF. The CDR3 DNA sequence: TGCGCCAGCAGCCAAGTCCAGGGTCCGCAGTATTTT. This chain joins TRBV4-3 and TRBJ2-3, with D possibly TRBD1 on 5 matching bases. The CDR3 length is 12 residues. The germline gives CDR1 LGHNA, CDR2 YSLEER. Trimming cost V 1 base and J 10 bases, with 9 bases left between them.

The chain carries TRBV29-1 and TRBJ1-2; a possible D gene is TRBD1 (6 bases). Trimming shortened V by 8 bases and J by 5 bases, and 15 bases separated the two germline ends. This CDR3 is 12 amino acids long. CDR1 and CDR2 (germline): SQVTM, ANQGSEA. The CDR3 DNA follows: TGCAGCAGTAGACAGGTTCTTTATGGCTACACCTTC. Residues: CSSRQVLYGYTF.

This chain links TRBV24-1 with TRBJ1-2; 10 nucleotides agree with TRBD1. This CDR3 region has 16 residues. The J segment lost 4 bases and the V segment lost 3 bases, leaving 7 bases of the junction unmatched. Germline V gene lookup returns CDR1 KGHDR and CDR2 SFDVKD. The CDR3 DNA follows: TGTGCCACCAGTGATCCCGGGACAGGGGAGATCTATGGCTACACCTTC. It encodes CATSDPGTGEIYGYTF.

V gene TRBV5-4 combines with J gene TRBJ2-7; 14 positions match TRBD2. From germline, CDR1 is SGHNT and CDR2 YYREEE (reference sequence). The CDR3 totals 19 residues. Trimming cost V 0 bases and J 2 bases; bases outside gene matches: 10. The CDR3 region has the DNA TGTGCCAGCAGCTTGGGACTAGCGGGAGGGCCCCGGAGGGCCTACGAGCAGTACTTC. Residues: CASSLGLAGGPRRAYEQYF.

This clonotype was seen more than once but under ten times. This chain connects TRBV20-1 to TRBJ2-7; no firm D call. V was trimmed by 7 bases and J by 5 bases, leaving 24 bases between them. This CDR3 is built from 15 residues. Germline-derived CDR1 and CDR2 are DFQATT and SNEGSKA (reference sequence). The CDR3 nucleotides read TGCAGTGTCGAGAGCCCGTTGCTGGAGCTGGACGAGCAGTACTTC. Its translation: CSVESPLLELDEQYF.

V gene TRBV3-1 combines with J gene TRBJ1-1; D is unresolved. V was shortened by 4 bases and J by 5 bases, with 11 bases between the two germline ends. This CDR3 has 13 residues. CDR1 and CDR2 (germline): LGHDT, YNNKEL (reference sequence). CDR3 amino acids: CASSLAGRTEAFF. Written as DNA, the CDR3 is TGTGCCAGCAGCCTTGCGGGGAGAACTGAAGCTTTCTTT.

The chain combines TRBV11-2 with TRBJ2-1, with D tentatively TRBD2 (5 bases). Looked up from germline, CDR1 is SGHAT and CDR2 is FQNNGV. V lost 6 bases, J lost 4 bases, and 16 bases lay in between. The CDR3 totals 15 residues. In DNA, the CDR3 is TGTGCCAGCAGTGCTAGAGGACTGACTTACAATGAGCAGTTCTTC. Translation: CASSARGLTYNEQFF. Using reference TRBV11-2 and TRBJ2-1 for the parts outside the CDR3, the full variable domain is EAGVAQSPRYKIIEKRQSVAFWCNPISGHATLYWYQQILGQGPKLLIQFQNNGVVDDSQLPKDRFSAERLKGVDSTLKIQPAKLEDSAVYLCASSARGLTYNEQFFGPGTRLTVL.

This clonotype occurred once. A much larger clone differs by one base, so this may be a read error. This chain connects TRBV6-5 to TRBJ2-7; 7 bases are shared with TRBD2. The CDR3 runs to 13 residues. In germline, CDR1 is MNHEY, CDR2 SVGAGI. CDR3 sequence reads: CASSHSRGYKQYF. In DNA, the CDR3 is TGTGCCAGCAGTCACTCGCGGGGGTACAAGCAGTACTTC.

The chain carries TRBV10-1 and TRBJ2-2; TRBD2 matches at 7 bases. The CDR3 runs 15 residues. Germline lookup yields CDR1 WNHNN and CDR2 SYGVQD (reference sequence). Trimming at V came to 4 bases and at J to 5 bases, leaving 7 bases not matched to a gene. The CDR3 DNA reads TGCGCCAGCAGTGGGGCCAGCGGGAAGACCGGGGAGCTGTTTTTT. It encodes CASSGASGKTGELFF.

In its sample, this clonotype was seen once. At one boundary the junction diverges from the germline segment, which might be a read error. CDR3 sequence (DNA): TGTGCCAGCAGTTCCTCCGGGACAACTCCTGAACAACTGTTTTTT. The encoded protein is CASSSSGTTPEQLFF. This chain links TRBV28 with TRBJ1-4; the D gene is possibly TRBD1 (6 bases). The germline CDR1 and CDR2 sequences are MDHEN and SYDVKM. The CDR3 runs to 15 residues.

This clonotype was counted many times. This chain joins TRBV12-3 or TRBV12-4 and TRBJ2-1, with D possibly being TRBD2 (10 bases). This CDR3 contains 18 residues. V lost 6 bases to trimming and J lost 4 bases, with 25 bases between them. DNA of the CDR3: TGTGCCAGCAGGCCGGGACAGGGTATAGCGGGAGGTTACAATGAGCAGTTCTTC. Translated: CASRPGQGIAGGYNEQFF.

A remark on this clonotype: Because the CDR3 is missing its conserved closing phenylalanine or tryptophan, this is likely a read error. No DNA is shown, since the ends of the CDR3 on it are uncertain; the CDR3 is the one TCRdb lists. V is TRBV11-3 and J is TRBJ1-2. The CDR3 comprises 12 residues, both ends counted. CDR1 and CDR2 (germline): SGHNT, YENEEA. The CDR3 sequence: CASSFGVYGHTL.

In its sample, this clonotype was seen a few times. The chain carries TRBV6-2 or TRBV6-3 and TRBJ2-3, with 7 bases that match TRBD2. This CDR3 is 19 amino acids long. Looked up from germline, CDR1 is MNHEY and CDR2 is SVGEGT. V was pared by 0 bases and J by 5 bases, with 17 bases of the junction left unmatched. This CDR3 is CASSYSSGKAGKAVDTQYF. CDR3 nucleotide sequence: TGTGCCAGCAGTTACTCGAGTGGTAAAGCGGGAAAAGCAGTAGATACGCAGTATTTT.

This clonotype has ten or more counts. The J gene is TRBJ2-1, the V gene TRBV11-2; 10 positions match TRBD2. The length of the CDR3 is 16 residues. CDR1 is SGHAT, CDR2 FQNNGV, per germline. Losses at the gene ends were 4 bases for V and 4 bases for J; bases not matched to a gene: 7. The CDR3: CASSWLGLADYNEQFF. DNA for the CDR3: TGTGCCAGCAGCTGGCTCGGACTAGCGGATTACAATGAGCAGTTCTTC.

In the case of this clonotype: A much larger clonotype is one base distant, so this may be a read error. In nucleotides, the CDR3 is TGTGCCAGCAGTGATGAGCGGGGTGGGACCCAGTACTTC. Residues: CASSDERGGTQYF. The gene calls are TRBV6-1 and TRBJ2-5, with 7 bases matching TRBD2. The ends lost 3 bases at V and 7 bases at J; junction bases unmatched: 5. The CDR3 is 13 amino acids. Germline CDR1 MNHNS, CDR2 SASEGT.

This clonotype was counted between two and nine times. The chain employs TRBV5-1 and TRBJ2-2, with 9 bases lining up with TRBD2. The CDR3 covers 16 residues. Germline V CDR1 and CDR2: SGHRS, YFSETQ. V shed 7 bases, J shed 0 bases, and the junction held 7 bases outside the gene matches. The CDR3 loop reads CASGIAGVSNTGELFF. DNA for the CDR3: TGCGCCAGCGGGATAGCGGGAGTCTCGAACACCGGGGAGCTGTTTTTT.

At least ten counts were recorded for this clonotype. The chain carries TRBV11-2 and TRBJ2-1; TRBD1 aligns across 9 bases. The V segment lost 1 base and the J segment 10 bases; nucleotides outside the gene matches: 20. The germline V gene encodes CDR1 SGHAT and CDR2 FQNNGV. The CDR3 is 19 residues long. Here the CDR3 reads CASSLVRRTRDRVLYEQFF. CDR3 DNA sequence: TGTGCCAGCAGCTTAGTTAGGCGAACCCGGGACAGGGTGTTGTACGAGCAGTTCTTC. The full variable domain, its missing parts supplied by reference TRBV11-2 and TRBJ2-1, is EAGVAQSPRYKIIEKRQSVAFWCNPISGHATLYWYQQILGQGPKLLIQFQNNGVVDDSQLPKDRFSAERLKGVDSTLKIQPAKLEDSAVYLCASSLVRRTRDRVLYEQFFGPGTRLTVL.

The CDR3: CATSSRTGTGVYEQYF. In DNA, the CDR3 is TGTGCCACCAGCAGCCGGACCGGGACAGGGGTGTACGAGCAGTACTTC. V and J are TRBV15 and TRBJ2-7; 10 bases map to TRBD1. CDR3 length equals 16 residues. Germline V CDR1 and CDR2: LNHNV, YYDKDF (reference sequence). The V gene end was trimmed by 3 bases and the J gene end by 4 bases; junction bases not matched to a gene: 9.